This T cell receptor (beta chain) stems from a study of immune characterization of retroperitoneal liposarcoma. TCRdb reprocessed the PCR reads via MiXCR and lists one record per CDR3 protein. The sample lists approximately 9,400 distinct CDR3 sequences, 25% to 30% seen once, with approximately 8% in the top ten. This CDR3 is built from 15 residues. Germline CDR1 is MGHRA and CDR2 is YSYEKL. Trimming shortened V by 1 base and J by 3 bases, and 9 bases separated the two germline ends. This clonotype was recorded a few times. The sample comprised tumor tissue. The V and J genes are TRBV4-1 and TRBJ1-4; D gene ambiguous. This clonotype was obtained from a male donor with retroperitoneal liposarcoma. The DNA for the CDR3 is TGCGCCAGCAGCCAAGTCCAGTTGGCTAATGAAAAACTGTTTTTT. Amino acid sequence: CASSQVQLANEKLFF.